Listed here is a single T cell receptor (beta chain). Trimming removed 0 bases from V and 7 bases from J; junction bases left unmatched: 10. CDR3 size: 16 residues. Germline lookup yields CDR1 SGDLS and CDR2 YYNGEE. The entry originates in a study of CD8 T cells in ankylosing spondylitis. TCRdb itself ran the 5' RACE reads through MiXCR, one entry per CDR3 protein. The sample includes about 220,000 distinct CDR3 sequences, 8% to 11% of them seen just once. This sequence originates from a male donor with ankylosing spondylitis or in good health (not recorded which). The specimen was blood, either unsorted or a sorted T cell fraction (not recorded which). The V and J genes are TRBV9 and TRBJ2-1; 7 nucleotides align to TRBD2. CDR3 protein: CASSVVGLELGNEQFF. CDR3 coding DNA: TGTGCCAGCAGCGTAGTCGGACTAGAGCTCGGAAATGAGCAGTTCTTC.